This record looks at one TCR beta chain sequence and its context. Its antigen remains unknown. This record comes from a study of beta chain features in type 1 diabetes. Overall study findings and caveats: There was a moderate but significant shortening of TCRB CDR3s in all four CD4+ subsets of Type 1 diabetes patients. The naive, central memory and Treg TCRB repertoires showed an apparent similarity that was greater among patients than among healthy donors.

Expressed TCRB transcripts were sequenced, since all the RNA that had been isolated was reverse transcribed. Average reads for naive, central memory and regulatory T cell samples were about 3.57 million. Assay: immunoSEQ multiplex PCR; the TCRdb copy retains only in-frame clones and omits some. The data show 300,000 to 400,000 clones, with 9.5% to 10% seen just once and about 0.6% held by the top ten. The CDR3 has 14 residues. Trimming stripped 3 bases from V and 0 bases from J, with 9 bases between. The V gene's germline CDR1 is SGHTA and CDR2 FQGNSA. Material for sequencing was central memory CD4+ T cells from blood. The chain employs TRBV7-2 and TRBJ2-7; no clear D gene. The clonotype was recovered from a young man with type 1 diabetes. CDR3 bases: TGTGCCAGCAGCTTTCTAGGATCCTCCTACGAGCAGTACTTC. Protein: CASSFLGSSYEQYF. Together with reference TRBV7-2 and TRBJ2-7, the CDR3 gives the full variable domain: GAGVSQSPSNKVTEKGKDVELRCDPISGHTALYWYRQSLGQGLEFLIYFQGNSAPDKSGLPSDRFSAERTGGSVSTLTIQRTQQEDSAVYLCASSFLGSSYEQYFGPGTRLTVT.